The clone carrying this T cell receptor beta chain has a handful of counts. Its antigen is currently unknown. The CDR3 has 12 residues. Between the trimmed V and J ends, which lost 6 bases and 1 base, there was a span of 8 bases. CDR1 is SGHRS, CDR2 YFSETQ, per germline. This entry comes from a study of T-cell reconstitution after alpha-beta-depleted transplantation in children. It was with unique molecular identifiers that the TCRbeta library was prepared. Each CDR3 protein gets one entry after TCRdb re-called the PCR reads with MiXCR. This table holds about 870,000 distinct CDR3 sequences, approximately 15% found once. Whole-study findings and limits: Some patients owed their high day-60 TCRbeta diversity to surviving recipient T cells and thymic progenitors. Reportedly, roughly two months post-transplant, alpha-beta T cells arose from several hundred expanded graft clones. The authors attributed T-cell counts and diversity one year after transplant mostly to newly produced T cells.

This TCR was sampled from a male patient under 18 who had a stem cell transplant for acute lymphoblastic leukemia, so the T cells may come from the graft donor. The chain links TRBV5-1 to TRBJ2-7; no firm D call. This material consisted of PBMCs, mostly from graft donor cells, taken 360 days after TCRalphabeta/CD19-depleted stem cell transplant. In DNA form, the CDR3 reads TGCGCCAGCAAGTATGAATCCTACGAGCAGTACTTC. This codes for CASKYESYEQYF.